This T cell receptor beta chain originates from a study of blood T cells in healthy people across ages. Combining a sample-barcoded 5' primer with a J-beta primer mix, a second PCR ran for roughly 6 to 11 cycles. MiXCR, run by TCRdb on the 5' RACE reads, gives a single entry per CDR3 protein. The table includes approximately 900,000 distinct CDR3 sequences, around 48% detected once. Findings and caveats of the study: It was the long-lived donors that had more naive CD4+ cells and higher diversity than aged donors.

CDR1 LGHDT and CDR2 YNNKEL come from the germline V gene (reference sequence). This CDR3 contains 14 residues. The junction had 4 bases not matched to a gene; V was cut back by 4 bases and J by 7 bases. This clonotype was counted between two and nine times. Its antigen is not known. This chain links TRBV3-1 with TRBJ1-6, with 7 nucleotides matching TRBD1. This TCR came from a man in his thirties or forties in good health. Sequencing was carried out using blood. The CDR3 reads CASSPGQNNSPLHF. The CDR3 region has the DNA TGTGCCAGCAGCCCGGGACAGAACAATTCACCCCTCCACTTT.